This TCR beta chain came from a study of CD8+CD57+ T cells in acquired aplastic anemia. Study background: Yields of DNA that came from sorted CD4+ and CD8+ cells averaged about 2.9 ug.

Sequencing involved patients with CD8+CD57+ cell expansion previously shown by flow cytometry. Untreated patients provided the blood samples, with no therapy given before sampling. TCR beta VDJ and CDR3 profiles were obtained from a genomic DNA template. Via MiXCR, TCRdb re-called the reads, giving one row per CDR3 protein. The table lists about 250,000 distinct CDR3 sequences, around half of them singletons, with 6.5% to 8% in the top ten. Per germline, CDR1 MGHDK and CDR2 SYGVNS. The V segment lost 6 bases and the J segment 8 bases; nucleotides outside the gene matches: 12. The CDR3 consists of 15 residues.

The sequence came from a human donor with aplastic anemia. The sequenced sample was sorted CD4+, CD8+, or CD8+CD57+ T cells (not recorded which) from PBMCs. The chain carries TRBV25-1 and TRBJ2-1, with 8 bases fitting TRBD2. CDR3 sequence: CASRDNGLAGDEQFF. The CDR3, as DNA: TGTGCCAGCAGGGATAACGGACTAGCAGGGGATGAGCAGTTCTTC.